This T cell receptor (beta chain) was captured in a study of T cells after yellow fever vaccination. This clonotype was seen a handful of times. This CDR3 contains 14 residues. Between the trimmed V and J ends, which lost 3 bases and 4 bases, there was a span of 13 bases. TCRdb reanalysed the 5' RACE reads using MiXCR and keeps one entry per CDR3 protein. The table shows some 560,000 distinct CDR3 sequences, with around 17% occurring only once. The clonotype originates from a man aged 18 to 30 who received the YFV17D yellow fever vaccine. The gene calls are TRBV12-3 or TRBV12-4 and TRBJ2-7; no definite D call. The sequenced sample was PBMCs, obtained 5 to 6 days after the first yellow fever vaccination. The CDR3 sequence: CASSFQVRWYEQYF. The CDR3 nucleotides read TGTGCCAGCAGTTTCCAGGTGCGGTGGTACGAGCAGTACTTC.